This T cell receptor beta chain appears in the sequencing data of a study of shared clonotypes between healthy human individuals (dated by TCRdb to 2018 to 2021). Notes on the research overall: The cohort included three men and two women between 18 and 49 years of age. Per donor, three plates each were used for CD4 naive and CD4 memory, two for CD8 naive, and one for CD8 memory. To estimate repertoire size and how much clonotypes are shared between individuals, the study performed deep sequencing of blood TCR repertoires from five healthy adults. Libraries were prepared and TCR repertoires were sequenced by different laboratories using diverse techniques, in order to increase sequencing depth and limit assay-specific biases. Between about 0.94 and 10 billion PBMCs per donor were obtained by leukapheresis. What the work shows at the level of the full study, not this receptor alone: The genetic and exposure-history diversity represented was limited by the small number of donors. Rarefaction of sorted-subset datasets indicated incomplete sequencing despite the large sequencing depth. Pairwise subsampling indicated that sequencing depth was expected to affect the degree of clonotype sharing among donors. Compared with non-shared clonotypes, the clonotypes found in all four sorted-subset donors had higher generation probabilities. Sampling was limited to blood, and TCR repertoires in tissue likely differ from TCR repertoires in blood. Sharing across four donors was observed for about 5% of naive CD4, under 4% of naive CD8, 2% to 2.5% of memory CD4, and roughly 0.4% of memory CD8 clonotypes. Estimated clonotype richness was generally larger for naive than for memory subsets.

Healthy HIV-negative adults with no recently reported acute infections or vaccinations were included as donors. Only Caucasian adults living in Nashville, Tennessee, USA were represented among the donors. Magnetic negative selection was used to enrich CD4+ T cells, after which naive cells were positively selected on CD45RA and the negative fraction became the memory subset. Blood was obtained by leukapheresis, after which PBMCs were separated by Ficoll-Histopaque density gradient centrifugation and cryopreserved in liquid nitrogen vapor phase. Analytical flow cytometry was used to check the purity and quantity of every magnetically sorted T cell population. From each sorted fraction, genomic DNA was isolated and quantified by UV absorbance on a Nanodrop 2000c. As to this clone: Which antigen it targets is not known. No clone much larger than this one lies a single base away; base qualities are absent.

Using the deep immunoSEQ assay, TCR CDR3 regions were amplified from genomic DNA by multiplex PCR. For each cell subset, the extracted genomic DNA was distributed evenly across all wells of several immunoSEQ 96-well plates, and each plate served as one replicate. For sorted subsets, approximately 210 ng of genomic DNA, equivalent to 25,000 to 35,000 T cell genomes, went into each replicate PCR. The purified libraries were quantified using a Qubit 3.0 fluorometer, sized with a Bioanalyzer 2100, and then quantified again using the KAPA Library Quantification kit. Every immunoSEQ 96-well plate was sequenced on a dedicated single-read 150-cycle Illumina NextSeq 550 flow cell. Per the original workflow: Because the immunoSEQ output included only junctional sequences and no quality scores, the filtering could not be the same as the filtering used for full-length reads. Sequences were annotated with PyIR, a Python wrapper for IgBLAST v1.9, using IMGT germline references to assign V/J genes and CDR3. Any read was removed if the V/J assignment was weak (E-value above 1e-6), the CDR3 was missing, or the read contained stop codons, out-of-frame junctions, or ambiguous translated residues. A V3J clonotype was defined by an identical inferred V gene, J gene, and CDR3 amino acid sequence. To compute the percentage overlap between repertoires, the number of shared unique clonotypes was divided by the size of the smaller repertoire. RTK rarefaction, the Chao1 estimator, and Recon v2.1 estimates of unobserved clonotypes were used to assess repertoire richness. For all TCRbeta clonotypes obtained by the gDNA method from a handful of donors, generation probabilities were computed with OLGA. TCRdb's version of the immuneACCESS table is confined to in-frame rearrangements and falls short of the full clone set. An unresolved V gene accounts for under half of the shortfall where checked; the remainder is of unknown origin. The V and J calls and clone size are taken from that table; D and trimming were inferred from the DNA. The sample includes some 2,100,000 clones, with under 97% observed a single time. The biggest ten clones account for 0.1% to 0.15% of the sample.

CDR1 and CDR2 were assigned from the germline V gene as LGHNA and YSLEER. Trimming takes 0 bases from V and 5 bases from J, and the germline ends sit 10 bases apart. The CDR3 spans 14 residues, from the cysteine through the phenylalanine. Only the CDR3 portion is preserved as DNA: 42 bases, with reading frame beginning at the first base. The chain is made from TRBV4-3 and TRBJ1-2; the D gene is possibly TRBD1, with 5 bases matching. The sample consisted of naive CD4+ T cells sorted from blood. What the cell subset or site label conveys for this sample: CD45RA+ positively selected. This sequence originates from a man aged 18 to 30 in good health. Read as DNA, the sequence is TGCGCCAGCAGCCAAGAGGCAGGGAGTTATGGCTACACCTTC. Its protein product is CASSQEAGSYGYTF.